This is a list of T cell receptor beta chains from one sample in a study of OX40 agonist ivuxolimab in advanced cancers. This table comes from immunoSEQ multiplex PCR, and its TCRdb copy is limited to in-frame clones, with some not included. The sample holds around 100,000 clones; about 89% are singletons and the top ten take less than 0.2%. Here the sequenced sample was CD4+ or CD8+ T cells sorted from blood, taken in a trial of the OX40 agonist ivuxolimab. Every receptor here comes from an adult with an advanced solid tumor such as melanoma, head and neck, liver or kidney cancer. The CDR3 runs from the conserved cysteine through the conserved F or W. A D gene is named only where the DNA matches it firmly. Rows may omit the clone size; those that give it use once, few, many or a size class.

.	TRBV11-2	TRBJ2-5	.	TGTGCCAGCAGCGGAGATATGGCAGCGGCAGAGACCCAGTACTTC	CASSGDMAAAETQYF
TRBD2	TRBV28	TRBJ2-5	.	TGTGCCAGCAGTTCCGGACTAGCGGGACACCAAGAGACCCAGTACTTC	CASSSGLAGHQETQYF
.	TRBV9	TRBJ2-3	.	TGTGCCAGCAGCCCGACAGGCAGCACAGATACGCAGTATTTT	CASSPTGSTDTQYF
.	TRBV11-2	TRBJ2-2	.	TGTGCCAGCAGCCATGGGGGGGAGCTGTTTTTT	CASSHGGELFF
.	TRBV10-3	TRBJ1-2	.	TGTGCCATCAGCGAGGGATCGGCGGCCCCTTGGAAAGGCTACACCTTC	CAISEGSAAPWKGYTF
.	TRBV6-5	TRBJ1-2	.	TGTGCCAGCAGTTACTCTACACAGAACTATGGCTACACCTTC	CASSYSTQNYGYTF
.	TRBV30	TRBJ2-3	.	TGTGCCTGGAGCCAACAGGGTCCCCACATGGATACGCAGTATTTT	CAWSQQGPHMDTQYF
.	TRBV9	TRBJ2-1	.	TGTGCCAGCAGCCCCCCCACCAGTCGGGCCTTGGGGAATGAGCAGTTCTTC	CASSPPTSRALGNEQFF
.	TRBV5-1	TRBJ1-1	.	TGCGCCAGCAGTTCCTCAGTGTTACGCACTGAAGCTTTCTTT	CASSSSVLRTEAFF
TRBD1	TRBV4-1	TRBJ1-5	few	TGCGCCAGCAGCAGCCAAGGGGGCCCACAGCCCCAGCATTTT	CASSSQGGPQPQHF
.	TRBV30	TRBJ1-1	.	TGTGCCTGGAGGTGGAGGGTAGACACTGAAGCTTTCTTT	CAWRWRVDTEAFF
TRBD1	TRBV25-1	TRBJ1-4	.	TGTGCCAGCAGTGATTCCAGGGACAGGGTCGGAAAACTGTTTTTT	CASSDSRDRVGKLFF
TRBD1	TRBV19	TRBJ2-7	.	TGTGCCAGTAGTCTGGCGGCCGGACAGGGCAAAGCCTACGAGCAGTACTTC	CASSLAAGQGKAYEQYF
.	TRBV6-1	TRBJ1-5	once	TGTGCCAGCAGCCGGACCCCGCTTACTAGTCAGCCCCAGCATTTT	CASSRTPLTSQPQHF
TRBD1	TRBV5-1	TRBJ2-5	.	TGCGCCAGCAGCCCCGGGACAGGGGGAGAGACCCAGTACTTC	CASSPGTGGETQYF
TRBD1	TRBV2	TRBJ1-5	.	TGTGCCAGCAGTGAGGGACAGCGCAATCAGCCCCAGCATTTT	CASSEGQRNQPQHF
.	TRBV2	TRBJ2-1	once	TGTGCCAGCAGCCAGCGGACCAATGAGCAGTTCTTC	CASSQRTNEQFF
.	TRBV7-9	TRBJ2-5	.	TGTGCCAGCAGCTTAGATTCGGTCTTAGCCGAGTACTTC	CASSLDSVLAEYF
.	TRBV7-9	TRBJ1-5	.	TGTGCCAGCCGTACCCGTAGCAATCAGCCCCAGCATTTT	CASRTRSNQPQHF
TRBD1	TRBV19	TRBJ2-2	.	TGTGCCAGTGGACAGGGTGGGTCCGGGGAGCTGTTTTTT	CASGQGGSGELFF
TRBD2	TRBV5-1	TRBJ2-5	.	TGCGCCAGCAGCTTGGTCCTAGCGGGGGTAGAGACCCAGTACTTC	CASSLVLAGVETQYF
.	TRBV6-1	TRBJ1-2	.	TGTGCCAGCGAGGCTCTGCCTAACTATGGCTACACCTTC	CASEALPNYGYTF
.	TRBV11-2	TRBJ2-3	.	TGTGCCAGCAGCTTAGATCTCAGGGGAGGTCCAGATACGCAGTATTTT	CASSLDLRGGPDTQYF
.	TRBV30	TRBJ1-5	.	TGTGCCTGGAGCGGGGGGATCGGAGGGCCCCAGCATTTT	CAWSGGIGGPQHF
TRBD1	TRBV30	TRBJ1-6	.	TGTGCCTGGAGTGTAGACAGGGTCAGTTCACCCCTCCACTTT	CAWSVDRVSSPLHF
TRBD1	TRBV7-2	TRBJ2-3	.	TGTGCCAGCAGCAATAGACAGGGGTTGGCAGATACGCAGTATTTT	CASSNRQGLADTQYF
TRBD2	TRBV10-3	TRBJ2-2	few	TGTGCCATCGCTCGGGCGGGGGGTACCGGGGAGCTGTTTTTT	CAIARAGGTGELFF
.	TRBV6-1	TRBJ1-5	.	TGTGCCAGCAATTCACAGTCCAATCAGCCCCAGCATTTT	CASNSQSNQPQHF
TRBD2	TRBV19	TRBJ2-1	.	TGTGCCAGTAGTATAGGACTAGCGGTTAGGGGCAATGAGCAGTTCTTC	CASSIGLAVRGNEQFF
.	TRBV25-1	TRBJ2-1	few	TGTGCCAGCAACAGGACGGAATACAATGAGCAGTTCTTC	CASNRTEYNEQFF
.	TRBV4-1	TRBJ2-5	.	TGCGCCAGCAGCCAAGGGTCGTTCGGCCAAGAGACCCAGTACTTC	CASSQGSFGQETQYF
.	TRBV9	TRBJ1-4	.	TGTGCCAGCAGCGTAGGCGGGGCGACTAATGAAAAACTGTTTTTT	CASSVGGATNEKLFF
.	TRBV30	TRBJ2-7	.	TGTGCCTGGAGTGTACGGGGTTGGTCTAGCGTATCCTACGAGCAGTACTTC	CAWSVRGWSSVSYEQYF
.	TRBV28	TRBJ2-7	.	TGTGCCAGCAGTTTGGGGGGGCTTCGCTCCTACGAGCAGTACTTC	CASSLGGLRSYEQYF
TRBD1	TRBV5-1	TRBJ2-3	.	TGCGCCAGCAGCTTGGAAGGACAGGGGGCGAATACGCAGTATTTT	CASSLEGQGANTQYF
TRBD1	TRBV5-1	TRBJ1-4	.	TGCGCCAGCAGCTTGGCAGGACAGGCAACTAATGAAAAACTGTTTTTT	CASSLAGQATNEKLFF
.	TRBV16	TRBJ1-2	.	TGTGCCAGCAGCCCTCGCGGAACCGGGAGAGGCTACACCTTC	CASSPRGTGRGYTF
.	TRBV27	TRBJ1-5	.	TGTGCCAGCAGTTTAATAGGGGCAGGAAATCAGCCCCAGCATTTT	CASSLIGAGNQPQHF
.	TRBV19	TRBJ1-5	.	TGTGCCAGTAGTATAACGGGACGACCCAATCAGCCCCAGCATTTT	CASSITGRPNQPQHF
TRBD2	TRBV19	TRBJ2-2	.	TGTGCCAGTAGTATTGGCGGGAGGGCCACCGGGGAGCTGTTTTTT	CASSIGGRATGELFF
.	TRBV2	TRBJ1-1	.	TGTGCCACCGGGCAGGGCCCCACTGAAGCTTTCTTT	CATGQGPTEAFF
.	TRBV7-3	TRBJ2-1	.	TGTGCCAGCAGCTCACAAGCGGGTGGCAATGAGCAGTTCTTC	CASSSQAGGNEQFF
TRBD1	TRBV27	TRBJ1-1	.	TGTGCCAGCAGTCAGGGGGCGGGCACTGAAGCTTTCTTT	CASSQGAGTEAFF
.	TRBV19	TRBJ1-3	.	TGTGCCAGTAGTATAGTTTTACGGATCTCTGGAAACACCATATATTTT	CASSIVLRISGNTIYF
.	TRBV9	TRBJ1-2	few	TGTGCCAGCAGCCAAAGTTTATCCTATGGCTACACCTTC	CASSQSLSYGYTF
.	TRBV16	TRBJ2-1	.	TGTGCCAGCAGCCAATTAGGGGGTTCGGTTGAGCAGTTCTTC	CASSQLGGSVEQFF
TRBD1	TRBV5-1	TRBJ2-7	.	TGCGCCAGCAAGGGGACAGGGCTTATCGAGCAGTACTTC	CASKGTGLIEQYF
.	TRBV2	TRBJ1-4	.	TGTGCCAGCAGTGATCGGGGCCGTCCTTGGGAGGGTGAAAAACTGTTTTTT	CASSDRGRPWEGEKLFF
.	TRBV14	TRBJ1-6	.	TGTGCCAGCAGCTTTATTGGTTCACCCCTCCACTTT	CASSFIGSPLHF
.	TRBV19	TRBJ1-2	.	TGTGCCAGTAGTACTTGGACAGACTATGGCTACACCTTC	CASSTWTDYGYTF
.	TRBV5-1	TRBJ2-7	.	TGCGCCAGCAGCTTCGGGGGCCGGAACGAGCAGTACTTC	CASSFGGRNEQYF
.	TRBV5-1	TRBJ1-3	.	TGCGCCAGCAGCCCCGAAGGCGCAGACGGAAACACCATATATTTT	CASSPEGADGNTIYF
.	TRBV11-1	TRBJ2-1	.	TGTGCCAGCAGCCCGCGATACAGGGCCAATGAGCAGTTCTTC	CASSPRYRANEQFF
.	TRBV18	TRBJ2-1	.	TGTGCCAGCTCACCAACGGACCTGATGGATGAGCAGTTCTTC	CASSPTDLMDEQFF
TRBD2	TRBV14	TRBJ2-1	.	TGTGCCAGCAGCAACCGACTAGCGGCTTCCGTCTACAATGAGCAGTTCTTC	CASSNRLAASVYNEQFF